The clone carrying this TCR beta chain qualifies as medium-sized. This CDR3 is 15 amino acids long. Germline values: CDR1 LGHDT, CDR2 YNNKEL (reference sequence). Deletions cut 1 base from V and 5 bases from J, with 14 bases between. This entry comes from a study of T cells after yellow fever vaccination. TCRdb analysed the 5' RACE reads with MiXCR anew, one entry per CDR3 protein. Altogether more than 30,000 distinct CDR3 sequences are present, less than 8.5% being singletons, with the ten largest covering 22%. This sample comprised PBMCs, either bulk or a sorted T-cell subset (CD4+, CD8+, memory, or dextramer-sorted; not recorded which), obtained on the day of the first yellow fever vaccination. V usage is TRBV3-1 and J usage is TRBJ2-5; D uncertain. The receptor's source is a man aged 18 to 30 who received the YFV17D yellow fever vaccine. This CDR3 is CASSQGEVAVETQYF. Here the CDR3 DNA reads TGTGCCAGCAGCCAAGGAGAGGTAGCCGTCGAGACCCAGTACTTC.